What follows are 30 T cell receptor beta chains derived from one specimen sequenced in a study of lung T cells in sarcoidosis with Löfgren's syndrome (dated by TCRdb to the late 2010s). TCRdb lists the instrument as Illumina MiSeq. Starting from the raw public reads, TCRdb applied fastp trimming at Q25, assembled clones with MiXCR and retained in-frame beta chains. One record per CDR3 amino acid sequence lists the most common genes and DNA. This sample lists around 60,000 distinct CDR3 sequences; 21% were detected once. Around 2.3% of the sample is held by the ten biggest clonotypes. What was sequenced was CD4+ T cells from PBMCs. These receptor sequences come from a human donor with sarcoidosis (Löfgren's syndrome or another form), or a control subject (not recorded which).

This clonotype has at least ten counts. This chain connects TRBV6-1 to TRBJ2-1; D is unresolved. Deletions cut 6 bases from V and 0 bases from J, with 12 bases between. The CDR3 extends over 15 amino acids. The V gene's germline CDR1 is MNHNS and CDR2 SASEGT. In nucleotides, the CDR3 is TGTGCCAGCAGCCGCCTCATGAGCTCCTACAATGAGCAGTTCTTC. Translated, it gives CASSRLMSSYNEQFF.

The sample holds many counts of this clonotype. CDR3 coding DNA: TGTGCCAGCAGCTTGTCCCGGGAGCCTTCCTACAATGAGCAGTTCTTC. This translates into CASSLSREPSYNEQFF. This chain links TRBV5-4 with TRBJ2-1; maybe TRBD2 (6 bases). The CDR3 sequence is 16 residues long. The germline CDR1 and CDR2 sequences are SGHNT and YYREEE (reference sequence). V was trimmed by 1 base and J by 1 base, leaving 12 bases between them. Full variable domain (rest looked up from reference TRBV5-4 and TRBJ2-1): ETGVTQSPTHLIKTRGQQVTLRCSSQSGHNTVSWYQQALGQGPQFIFQYYREEENGRGNFPPRFSGLQFPNYSSELNVNALELDDSALYLCASSLSREPSYNEQFFGPGTRLTVL.

Ten or more counts support this clonotype. The J gene is TRBJ1-1, the V gene TRBV20-1; 10 positions match TRBD1. This CDR3 has 15 residues. Per germline, CDR1 DFQATT and CDR2 SNEGSKA (reference sequence). The V gene end was trimmed by 5 bases and the J gene end by 5 bases; junction bases not matched to a gene: 11. CDR3 sequence reads: CSAPDRGSMQTEAFF. The CDR3 DNA follows: TGCAGTGCTCCGGACAGGGGGTCTATGCAGACTGAAGCTTTCTTT.

With respect to this clonotype: A much larger clone lies a single base off, so this may be a read error. The chain links TRBV28 to TRBJ1-1; 11 bases match TRBD1. V lost 8 bases, J lost 1 base, and 0 bases stayed unmatched. The CDR3 is made up of 13 amino acids. Looked up from germline, CDR1 is MDHEN and CDR2 is SYDVKM. The CDR3 DNA is TGTGCCAGCGGACAGGGGGCGAACACTGAAGCTTTCTTT. Its translation is CASGQGANTEAFF.

As concerns this clonotype: The junction does not match germline at one end; this may be a read error. The rearrangement links TRBV7-9 to TRBJ1-2, with D unclear. This CDR3 has 15 amino acids. CDR1 and CDR2 from the germline V gene are SEHNR and FQNEAQ (reference sequence). The CDR3 DNA follows: TGTGCCAGCAGCTTAGCGTCAGTAACTAACTATGGCTACGCCTTC. It translates to CASSLASVTNYGYAF. The variable domain in full, completed from reference TRBV7-9 and TRBJ1-2, reads DTGVSQNPRHKITKRGQNVTFRCDPISEHNRLYWYRQTLGQGPEFLTYFQNEAQLEKSRLLSDRFSAERPKGSFSTLEIQRTEQGDSAMYLCASSLASVTNYGYAFGSGTRLTVV.

The CDR3 region is CASSLVGTNYNEQFF. For the CDR3, the DNA is TGTGCCAGCAGCTTAGTGGGGACTAACTACAATGAGCAGTTCTTC. The chain carries TRBV7-3 and TRBJ2-1; TRBD2 matches 7 bases. Germline CDR1 and CDR2: SGHTA and FQGTGA. The CDR3 runs to 15 residues. V lost 2 bases to trimming and J lost 3 bases; unmatched junction nucleotides: 4. Using reference TRBV7-3 and TRBJ2-1 for the parts outside the CDR3, the full variable domain is GAGVSQTPSNKVTEKGKYVELRCDPISGHTALYWYRQSLGQGPEFLIYFQGTGAADDSGLPNDRFFAVRPEGSVSTLKIQRTERGDSAVYLCASSLVGTNYNEQFFGPGTRLTVL.

This clonotype has only a few counts. This rearrangement joins TRBV5-4 to TRBJ1-5; unclear D gene. CDR1 and CDR2 from the germline V gene are SGHNT and YYREEE (reference sequence). The CDR3 is made up of 15 amino acids. The ends were cut back, 0 bases at V and 3 bases at J, with 10 bases in the middle. In nucleotides, the CDR3 is TGTGCCAGCAGCTTGGGAGGGAGTCACAATCAGCCCCAGCATTTT. This sequence encodes CASSLGGSHNQPQHF.

The sample holds a few counts of this clonotype. The chain joins TRBV18 to TRBJ2-2; D tentatively fits TRBD1 or TRBD2 (5 bases each). V lost 2 bases and J lost 6, with 13 bases in between. Germline V gene data show CDR1 as KGHSH and CDR2 as LQKENI. The CDR3 runs to 15 residues. As DNA, the CDR3 is TGTGCCAGCTCACCATCGCGTGAGGGGTCCGGGGAGCTGTTTTTT. This gives the protein CASSPSREGSGELFF. The whole variable domain, remainder taken from reference TRBV18 and TRBJ2-2, is NAGVMQNPRHLVRRRGQEARLRCSPMKGHSHVYWYRQLPEEGLKFMVYLQKENIIDESGMPKERFSAEFPKEGPSILRIQQVVRGDSAAYFCASSPSREGSGELFFGEGSRLTVL.

CDR3 amino acids: CASSLDRGVGELFF. The CDR3 DNA reads TGTGCCAGCAGCTTGGATCGTGGAGTTGGGGAGCTGTTTTTT. The chain couples TRBV5-4 to TRBJ2-2, with D unclear. The ends were cut back, 0 bases at V and 8 bases at J, with 11 bases in the middle. CDR3 length: 14 residues. CDR1 is SGHNT and CDR2 is YYREEE in the germline V gene (reference sequence).

There are many counts of this clonotype. The chain has TRBV12-3 or TRBV12-4 and TRBJ2-3; the match to TRBD2 covers 13 bases. The V gene end was trimmed by 4 bases and the J gene end by 5 bases; junction bases not matched to a gene: 9. This CDR3 is built from 17 residues. The CDR3 region is CASSSGTSGVVRDTQYF. The CDR3 DNA reads as TGTGCCAGCAGTTCCGGGACTAGCGGGGTGGTGAGAGATACGCAGTATTTT.

Concerning this clonotype itself: A much larger clone sits a single nucleotide away, making a read error possible. The J gene is TRBJ2-1, the V gene TRBV20-1; D is ambiguous. The CDR3 is 13 amino acids. From germline, CDR1 is DFQATT and CDR2 SNEGSKA (reference sequence). CDR3 nucleotides: TGCAGTGCTAGTCCCAGCTCCTACAATGAGCAGCTCTTC. Translating it yields CSASPSSYNEQLF.

This clonotype was counted a few times. V usage is TRBV3-1 and J usage is TRBJ1-5; 7 positions agree with TRBD1. With V trimmed by 3 bases and J by 9 bases, 5 bases remained unmatched. The length of the CDR3 is 13 residues. Germline V CDR1 and CDR2: LGHDT, YNNKEL (reference sequence). The CDR3 DNA follows: TGTGCCAGCAGCCACAGGGGGGGTCCGCCCCAGCATTTT. Protein: CASSHRGGPPQHF.

This clonotype was picked up many times. The chain has TRBV25-1 and TRBJ2-6, with 9 bases fitting TRBD1. Germline lookup yields CDR1 MGHDK and CDR2 SYGVNS. After removal of 4 bases from V and 0 bases from J, the junction contained 4 bases not matched to a gene. The CDR3 has 17 amino acids. As DNA, the CDR3 is TGTGCCAGCAGTGCGGACAGGGGCGACTCTGGGGCCAACGTCCTGACTTTC. Its translation: CASSADRGDSGANVLTF. Full variable domain (rest looked up from reference TRBV25-1 and TRBJ2-6): EADIYQTPRYLVIGTGKKITLECSQTMGHDKMYWYQQDPGMELHLIHYSYGVNSTEKGDLSSESTVSRIRTEHFPLTLESARPSHTSQYLCASSADRGDSGANVLTFGAGSRLTVL.

J is TRBJ1-1 and V is TRBV6-1; D not resolved. Germline assignment: CDR1 MNHNS and CDR2 SASEGT. V lost 4 bases to trimming and J lost 1 base, with 4 bases between them. The CDR3 contains 12 residues. In nucleotides, the CDR3 is TGTGCCAGCAGTGTGGAGAACACTGAAGCTTTCTTT. Encoded protein: CASSVENTEAFF.

There are many counts of this clonotype. The rearrangement joins TRBV7-3 to TRBJ2-3; 12 bases map to TRBD2. There are 16 residues in the CDR3. V trimming: 5 bases; J trimming: 5 bases; junction bases outside the gene matches: 8. From germline, CDR1 is SGHTA and CDR2 FQGTGA. The CDR3 DNA reads TGTGCCAGCAGCCGCGAACCGGGACTAGCGGGAGATACGCAGTATTTT. It codes for CASSREPGLAGDTQYF.

This clonotype was seen only a few times. The chain is built from TRBV7-6 and TRBJ2-2; 7 positions match TRBD1. The CDR3 runs 15 residues. The germline V gene has CDR1 SGHVS and CDR2 FNYEAQ. The V and J ends lost 2 bases and 3 bases, in that order; junction bases with no gene match: 3. DNA of the CDR3: TGTGCCAGCAGCTTACAGACAGGGCACACCGGGGAGCTGTTTTTT. Amino acid sequence: CASSLQTGHTGELFF.

This clonotype was picked up many times. This rearrangement joins TRBV27 to TRBJ1-1, with unresolved D. Trimming took 8 bases from V and 4 from J, leaving 14 bases between them. There are 13 residues in the CDR3. Germline V CDR1 and CDR2: MNHEY, SMNVEV (reference sequence). The CDR3, as DNA: TGTGCCAGCGAGCAGTGTGAGGGCACTGAAGCTTTCTTT. It is translated as CASEQCEGTEAFF.

This clonotype was recorded many times. V and J are TRBV27 and TRBJ2-4, with no clear D. The CDR3 loop spans 14 amino acids. Germline assignment: CDR1 MNHEY and CDR2 SMNVEV (reference sequence). The V end lost 1 base, the J end lost 0 bases, and 4 bases lay between the germline ends. This chain's CDR3 is CASSLLGAKNIQYF. CDR3 nucleotide sequence: TGTGCCAGCAGTTTATTAGGAGCCAAAAACATTCAGTACTTC.

This clonotype was observed at least ten times. The chain uses TRBV20-1 and TRBJ1-1; D gene unclear. The germline V and J ends were trimmed by 0 bases and 2 bases, with 10 bases remaining between them. This CDR3 is built from 14 residues. Germline V lookup: CDR1 DFQATT, CDR2 SNEGSKA (reference sequence). The CDR3 loop reads CSARDPTHNTEAFF. In DNA form, the CDR3 reads TGCAGTGCTAGAGACCCGACTCACAACACTGAAGCTTTCTTT.

This clonotype has only a few counts. The gene calls are TRBV7-9 and TRBJ2-1; 8 positions agree with TRBD1. CDR1 SEHNR and CDR2 FQNEAQ come from the germline V gene (reference sequence). The V and J ends lost 1 base and 2 bases, in that order; junction bases with no gene match: 10. CDR3 length: 18 amino acids. DNA for the CDR3: TGTGCCAGCAGCTTAGAGGGAACAGGGGGAGTCCCCTACAATGAGCAGTTCTTC. Translated: CASSLEGTGGVPYNEQFF.

Remarks on this clonotype: This may arise from a read error, as a much more abundant clone is one base away. As the CDR3 is not closed by the conserved phenylalanine or tryptophan, this likely results from a read error. The genes are TRBV6-5 and TRBJ2-5; D is unclear. V lost 7 bases and J lost 5, with 8 bases in between. The CDR3 is 11 residues long. Germline lookup yields CDR1 MNHEY and CDR2 SVGAGI. The CDR3, as DNA: TGTGCCAGCATAGCTTTTGAGACCCAGTACCTC. Amino acid sequence: CASIAFETQYL.

This clonotype was counted between two and nine times. The genes are TRBV12-3 or TRBV12-4 and TRBJ2-7; 9 nucleotides agree with TRBD2. The CDR3 extends over 16 amino acids. V gave up 6 bases and J gave up 2 bases; unmatched junction bases: 11. CDR3 in DNA: TGTGCCAGCAGCTCCCGCCTAGCGGGGCACCCCTACGAGCAGTACTTC. It encodes CASSSRLAGHPYEQYF.

As for this clonotype: A much larger clone sits a single nucleotide away, making a read error possible. The chain is built from TRBV20-1 and TRBJ1-1, with TRBD1 matching 7 bases. The CDR3 runs 13 residues. The germline V gene encodes CDR1 DFQATT and CDR2 SNEGSKA (reference sequence). This chain's CDR3 is CRQRGRRGTEALF. The DNA of the CDR3 is TGCAGGCAAAGGGGGCGCCGTGGCACTGAAGCTCTCTTT.

This clonotype came up a few times. The rearrangement joins TRBV19 to TRBJ1-1; D not certain. Trimming stripped 4 bases from V and 1 base from J, with 7 bases between. The CDR3 spans 13 residues. Germline CDR1 is LNHDA and CDR2 is SQIVND (reference sequence). In DNA, the CDR3 is TGTGCCAGTAGTACCCTTCCGAACACTGAAGCTTTCTTT. Amino acid sequence: CASSTLPNTEAFF.

This clonotype was seen repeatedly, ten times or more. The chain is built from TRBV2 and TRBJ1-2; no clear D gene. Trimming removed 1 base at V and 2 bases at J, with 5 bases between. The CDR3 totals 13 residues. Germline CDR1 SNHLY, CDR2 FYNNEI. The CDR3 sequence is CASSEEGNYGYTF. CDR3 in DNA: TGTGCCAGCAGTGAAGAAGGAAACTATGGCTACACCTTC.

There are a few counts of this clonotype. V gene TRBV29-1 combines with J gene TRBJ2-7; D tentatively fits TRBD1 or TRBD2 (5 bases each). There are 10 residues in the CDR3. Germline CDR1 is SQVTM and CDR2 is ANQGSEA. V was pared by 6 bases and J by 7 bases, with 10 bases between. CDR3 sequence: CSVGDREQYF. For the CDR3, the DNA is TGCAGCGTGGGGGACCGAGAGCAGTACTTC.

Ten or more counts support this clonotype. The chain recombines TRBV20-1 with TRBJ2-3, with 11 bases that match TRBD2. J gave up 4 bases and V 1 base, and 4 bases lay outside the gene matches. Germline V lookup: CDR1 DFQATT, CDR2 SNEGSKA (reference sequence). CDR3 size: 15 residues. The CDR3 sequence: CSARGSSGRADTQYF. CDR3 in DNA: TGCAGTGCTAGAGGTAGTAGCGGGAGGGCAGATACGCAGTATTTT.

Only a few counts were recorded for this clonotype. The CDR3 loop reads CASSRTEETQYF. The CDR3 DNA is TGTGCCAGCAGCCGGACGGAAGAGACCCAGTACTTC. This chain connects TRBV3-1 to TRBJ2-5; no definite D call. The CDR3 totals 12 residues. CDR1 LGHDT and CDR2 YNNKEL come from the germline V gene (reference sequence). V lost 4 bases to trimming and J lost 3 bases, with 6 bases between them.

About this clonotype itself: This sequence may be a read error, since a much larger clone differs from it by one base. The chain carries TRBV12-5 and TRBJ2-5, with D hard to call. The CDR3 has 15 amino acids. V shed 6 bases and J shed 2 bases, with 16 bases lying between them. Germline V CDR1 and CDR2: LGHNT, FRNRAP. The DNA of the CDR3 is TGTGCTAGTGGCTCAGGAAGTCAGAAACAAGAGACCCAGTACTTC. It yields the protein CASGSGSQKQETQYF.

Many counts were recorded for this clonotype. V gene TRBV6-2 or TRBV6-3 combines with J gene TRBJ2-1; D possibly corresponds to TRBD2 (6 bases). Trimming cost V 2 bases and J 5 bases, with 19 bases left between them. Germline V gene sequence: CDR1 MNHEY, CDR2 SVGEGT. This CDR3 contains 17 residues. As DNA, the CDR3 is TGTGCCAGCAGTTACCGTTCTGGGACTGGATTTGACAATGAGCAGTTCTTC. It encodes CASSYRSGTGFDNEQFF.